A selection of T cell receptor beta chains follows, all from one sample in a study of spatial heterogeneity in lung cancer. TCRdb itself ran the 5' RACE reads through MiXCR, one entry per CDR3 protein. The sample contains under 5,500 distinct CDR3 sequences, around 5.3% of which appear only once. Sequencing used normal lung tissue next to the tumor, obtained at surgery. Every receptor here comes from a female donor with early-stage non-small cell lung cancer. The conserved cysteine and the conserved F or W are not part of the CDR3 here.

j_call	v_call	cdr3_aa
TRBJ2-1	TRBV20-1	SASINEQF
TRBJ1-1	TRBV6-6	ANVPRGGEGGWEAF
TRBJ2-5	TRBV12-5	ASGAPPYQETQY
TRBJ2-2	TRBV19	ASTPGQSFTGELF
TRBJ1-2	TRBV11-2	ASSFPANYGYT
TRBJ1-6	TRBV20-1	SASYTNSPLH
TRBJ2-7	TRBV20-1	SASRGGKSSYEQY
TRBJ2-2	TRBV7-9	ASSLTSGNTGELF
TRBJ2-3	TRBV20-1	SARDRGDRGLDTQY
TRBJ2-1	TRBV2	ASSLANNEQF
TRBJ2-6	TRBV20-1	SAPPDPGANVLT
TRBJ2-1	TRBV5-1	ASSRTSGTPEQF
TRBJ1-2	TRBV7-9	ASIVGTDYGYT
TRBJ2-6	TRBV27	ASSFAQSGANVLT
TRBJ1-2	TRBV14	ASSQDRTGGGYT
TRBJ1-6	TRBV7-9	ASTIQGASSYNSPLH
TRBJ2-5	TRBV20-1	SASDRTTSGETQY
TRBJ1-3	TRBV6-5	ASSPRAVLEGNTIY
TRBJ2-7	TRBV27	ASSRRAGTSGAYEQY
TRBJ2-7	TRBV27	ASTPGVRDS
TRBJ1-1	TRBV5-1	ASSPGIDREAF
TRBJ1-2	TRBV28	ASSFGQGNYGYT
TRBJ2-5	TRBV30	AWSVNAGDGETQY
TRBJ2-5	TRBV20-1	SARTGEDTQY
TRBJ1-6	TRBV27	ASSFTGAGAPLH
TRBJ2-7	TRBV27	ASSPSGSLRSYEQY
TRBJ2-1	TRBV6-5	ASSTGGEQF
TRBJ2-5	TRBV20-1	SQEETQETQY
TRBJ2-6	TRBV10-3	AISVALGANVLT
TRBJ1-2	TRBV12-3/TRBV12-4	ASSMPPGQVRGCYT
TRBJ2-1	TRBV7-7	ASSLKTRDEQF
TRBJ1-6	TRBV5-1	ASSRATGENSPLH
TRBJ2-5	TRBV7-8	ASSDRASRTQY
TRBJ2-7	TRBV10-2	ASSESLLYEQY
TRBJ2-5	TRBV18	ASSRTRGEETQY
TRBJ2-4	TRBV7-2	ASSQNPTSVGNIQY
TRBJ1-5	TRBV6-1	ASSRHPTENQPQH
TRBJ1-1	TRBV29-1	SGQLDMNTEAF
TRBJ2-2	TRBV2	ASSGLARNTGELF
TRBJ2-7	TRBV20-1	SARSRPPEGEQY
TRBJ2-3	TRBV10-3	AMTSGSTDTQY
TRBJ2-3	TRBV2	ASSEVLAGTDTQY